The clone carrying this TCR beta chain has only a few counts. The antigen is not known. At one boundary the junction diverges from the germline segment, which might be a read error. The data originate from a study of cytomegalovirus exposure and HLA in healthy donors. General observations from the study: Evidence from a later analysis indicated that most CMV-associated TCR beta chains looked HLA-restricted. Several of the most significant clusters were apparently associated with common viral pathogens in a later analysis.

The PCR made use of 60 Vbeta and 13 Jbeta primers. The protocol was immunoSEQ multiplex PCR, while the TCRdb copy is restricted to in-frame clones and leaves out a portion. The repertoire holds a few hundred thousand clones, with 70% to 90% as singletons. Germline values: CDR1 SEHNR, CDR2 FQNEAQ (reference sequence). The CDR3 sequence is 12 residues long. The study sampled nominally healthy donors, though unrecorded immune exposures were likely. The genes are TRBV7-9 and TRBJ1-4; 7 bases fit TRBD1. This receptor was obtained from a man aged 30 to 39 in good health and CMV-seronegative. The specimen sequenced was PBMCs. The CDR3 loop is CSSSLVGTAVFF. CDR3 in DNA: TGTTCCAGCAGCCTCGTCGGGACAGCCGTGTTTTTT.